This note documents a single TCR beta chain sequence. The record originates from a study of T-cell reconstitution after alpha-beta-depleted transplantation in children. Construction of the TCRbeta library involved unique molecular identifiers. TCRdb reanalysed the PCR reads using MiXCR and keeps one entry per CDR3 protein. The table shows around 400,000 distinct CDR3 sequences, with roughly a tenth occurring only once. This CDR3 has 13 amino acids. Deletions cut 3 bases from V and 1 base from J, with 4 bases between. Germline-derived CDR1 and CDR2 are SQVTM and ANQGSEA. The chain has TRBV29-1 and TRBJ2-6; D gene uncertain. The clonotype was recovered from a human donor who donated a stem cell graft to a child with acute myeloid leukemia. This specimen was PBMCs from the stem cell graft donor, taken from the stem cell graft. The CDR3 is CSVDGSGANVLTF. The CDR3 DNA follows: TGCAGCGTTGACGGGTCTGGGGCCAACGTCCTGACTTTC.